In this sample, the clone carrying this T cell receptor (beta chain) turned up a few times. What it binds is not known. Losses at the gene ends were 6 bases for V and 2 bases for J; bases not matched to a gene: 6. This CDR3 is built from 16 residues. From germline, CDR1 is MDHEN and CDR2 SYDVKM. These data come from a study of cytomegalovirus exposure and HLA in healthy donors. Primers included in the PCR were 60 Vbeta and 13 Jbeta primers. Some clones are missing from TCRdb's copy, which holds only in-frame ones; the method was immunoSEQ multiplex PCR. Among about 130,000 clones listed, roughly a sixth were seen once. Study outcomes and limitations: Cytomegalovirus association was listed for approximately 160 TCR beta chains. Evidence from a later analysis indicated that most CMV-associated TCR beta chains looked HLA-restricted. Using a false discovery rate of 0.05, a later analysis showed that 16,951 TCR beta sequences were associated with HLA alleles. TCR beta V- and J-gene trimming, according to a later analysis, was linked to a missense DCLRE1C variant.

This rearrangement joins TRBV28 to TRBJ2-7; 14 bases are a match to TRBD2. This TCR was sampled from a female donor in good health and CMV-seropositive. The specimen sequenced was PBMCs. CDR3 in amino acids: CASRATSGGGPYEQYF. CDR3 bases: TGTGCCAGCAGGGCGACTAGCGGGGGGGGACCCTACGAGCAGTACTTC.